The TCR beta chain under discussion was sequenced for a study of T cells in Graves' hyperthyroidism and ophthalmopathy. On the basis of clinical symptoms, serum thyroxine and TRAb, thyroid ultrasound and orbital computed tomography, diagnoses were made. TCR beta CDR3 regions were amplified from RNA transcripts. An initial round of RT-PCR targeting the TCR CDR3 relied on the HTBI primer set. TCRdb analysed the multiplex PCR reads with MiXCR anew, one entry per CDR3 protein. The sample includes over 650,000 distinct CDR3 sequences, about 45% of them seen just once. Trimming took off 7 bases at V and 3 bases at J, with 10 bases between the two ends. Germline CDR1 and CDR2: KGHSY and FQNENV. CDR3 length: 13 residues. Study-wide findings and caveats: Most expanded thyroid clonotypes above 0.001 recurred in blood. Model-based prediction identified ophthalmopathy a median about 6.8 months prior to its onset.

As for this clonotype: What it binds is unknown.

The sample was peripheral blood or thyroid tissue (not recorded which). The chain combines TRBV16 with TRBJ1-5; no firm D call. The clonotype was recovered from an adult man with Graves' disease, either hyperthyroidism or ophthalmopathy (not recorded which). DNA of the CDR3: TGTGCCAGCACCTGGACGGTCAATCAGCCCCAGCATTTT. This sequence encodes CASTWTVNQPQHF.